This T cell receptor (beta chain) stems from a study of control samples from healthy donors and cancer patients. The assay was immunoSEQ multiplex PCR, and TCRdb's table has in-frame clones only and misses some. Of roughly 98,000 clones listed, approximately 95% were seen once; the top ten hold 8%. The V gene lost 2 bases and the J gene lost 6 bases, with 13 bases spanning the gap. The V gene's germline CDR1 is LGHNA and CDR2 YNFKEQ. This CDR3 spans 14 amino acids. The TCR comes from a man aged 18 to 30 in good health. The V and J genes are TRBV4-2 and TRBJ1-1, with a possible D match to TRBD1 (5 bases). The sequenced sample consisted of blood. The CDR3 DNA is TGTGCCAGCAGCCAACGTACAGGCATCTCTGAAGCTTTCTTT. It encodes CASSQRTGISEAFF.